This record concerns one T cell receptor beta chain sequence. A much larger clonotype is one base distant, so this may be a read error. A single record per CDR3 protein comes from TCRdb applying MiXCR to the reads. This table has roughly 250,000 distinct CDR3 sequences, roughly 22% appearing once. The V end was cut by 4 bases, the J end by 3 bases, with 13 bases between. This CDR3 region has 15 residues. Germline assignment: CDR1 SGHNT and CDR2 YENEEA. The record originates from a study of T cell repertoires in cytomegalovirus infection. The sequence was collected from a human donor in good health (CMV status not recorded). Some clones in this sample may be carry-over from other donors' samples. What was sequenced was CD8+ T cells from PBMCs. The chain combines TRBV11-3 with TRBJ2-1; D is perhaps TRBD2 (6 bases). The CDR3 region is CASSSTGVGYNEQFF. CDR3 in DNA: TGTGCCAGCAGCTCGACGGGGGTGGGCTACAATGAGCAGTTCTTC.